One and the same sample provided the 18 T cell receptor beta chains below, sequenced in a study of cytomegalovirus exposure and HLA in healthy donors. The table came from immunoSEQ multiplex PCR; TCRdb's copy has only in-frame clones and leaves some out. The sample holds roughly 70,000 clones, 85% seen once. Sequencing used PBMCs. These receptors all stem from a man aged 25-40 years in good health and CMV-seronegative.

This rearrangement joins TRBV10-3 to TRBJ1-4; TRBD1 agrees at 9 bases. With V trimmed by 10 bases and J by 3 bases, 3 bases remained unmatched. CDR1 and CDR2 from the germline V gene are ENHRY and SYGVKD. The CDR3 runs to 13 residues. DNA of the CDR3: TGTGCCACCGGGACAGGGCCTAATGAAAAACTGTTTTTT. This encodes CATGTGPNEKLFF.

The chain recombines TRBV5-1 with TRBJ1-1, with D maybe TRBD1 (6 bases). The germline V and J ends were trimmed by 6 bases and 1 base, with 16 bases remaining between them. Germline V gives CDR1 SGHRS, CDR2 YFSETQ. This CDR3 region has 15 residues. CDR3 bases: TGCGCCAGCACTCGAAGAGGGACAACGAACACTGAAGCTTTCTTT. The encoded protein is CASTRRGTTNTEAFF.

V usage is TRBV7-8 and J usage is TRBJ1-4, with D perhaps matching TRBD1 (5 bases). The CDR3 is 15 residues long. The germline CDR1 and CDR2 sequences are SGHVS and FQNEAQ. Trimming took 5 bases from V and 7 from J, leaving 17 bases between them. The CDR3 region has the DNA TGTGCCAGCAGCCTCGGCGGGACGAGAGGTGAAAAACTGTTTTTT. As protein: CASSLGGTRGEKLFF. The full variable domain, rest sourced from reference TRBV7-8 and TRBJ1-4, is GAGVSQSPRYKVAKRGQDVALRCDPISGHVSLFWYQQALGQGPEFLTYFQNEAQLDKSGLPSDRFFAERPEGSVSTLKIQRTQQEDSAVYLCASSLGGTRGEKLFFGSGTQLSVL.

The chain is built from TRBV14 and TRBJ2-5, with TRBD1 matching 9 bases. V dropped 6 bases and J dropped 5; count of bases not matched to a gene: 7. CDR1 and CDR2 from the germline V gene are SGHDN and FVKESK. This CDR3 has 14 residues. The CDR3 protein is CASRTDGQGETQYF. CDR3 nucleotides: TGTGCCAGCAGAACCGACGGACAGGGGGAGACCCAGTACTTC.

The chain uses TRBV7-9 and TRBJ1-4; TRBD1 might be the D (6 bases). The CDR3 length is 15 residues. Germline values: CDR1 SEHNR, CDR2 FQNEAQ (reference sequence). V shed 3 bases and J shed 6 bases, with 14 bases lying between them. CDR3: CASSFPGAGDEKLFF. Written as DNA, the CDR3 is TGTGCCAGCAGCTTCCCGGGGGCGGGGGATGAAAAACTGTTTTTT.

The chain is built from TRBV6-5 and TRBJ2-7; D is undetermined. The CDR3 has 15 residues. Per germline, CDR1 MNHEY and CDR2 SVGAGI. The V end lost 0 bases, the J end lost 5 bases, and 14 bases lay between the germline ends. The chain's CDR3 is CASSYSIVGPNEQYF. CDR3 in DNA: TGTGCCAGCAGTTACTCGATAGTTGGGCCGAACGAGCAGTACTTC.

The genes are TRBV5-5 and TRBJ2-7; D is possibly TRBD1 (5 bases). The CDR3 totals 15 residues. Germline loops: CDR1 SGHKS, CDR2 YYEKEE (reference sequence). The V gene lost 1 base and the J gene lost 0 bases, with 11 bases spanning the gap. This CDR3 is CASSLTGFASYEQYV. CDR3 bases: TGTGCCAGCAGCTTGACAGGTTTTGCCTCCTACGAGCAGTACGTC.

The gene calls are TRBV14 and TRBJ2-3; 11 nucleotides agree with TRBD2. Trimming took 4 bases from V and 6 from J; bases not matched to a gene: 9. The germline CDR1 and CDR2 sequences are SGHDN and FVKESK. This CDR3 region has 16 residues. The CDR3 is CASSRSLAGGGDTQYF. CDR3 nucleotide sequence: TGTGCCAGCAGCCGTTCGCTAGCGGGGGGCGGTGATACGCAGTATTTT.

V is TRBV2 and J is TRBJ2-5; tentatively, D is TRBD1 (6 bases). Germline lookup yields CDR1 SNHLY and CDR2 FYNNEI. The V end was cut by 8 bases, the J end by 1 base, with 14 bases between. The CDR3 contains 14 residues. In DNA form, the CDR3 reads TGTGCCAGCTACAGGGTCCTAACCCAAGAGACCCAGTACTTC. As protein: CASYRVLTQETQYF.

The V and J genes are TRBV28 and TRBJ1-3, with D perhaps matching TRBD1 (6 bases). The germline V gene has CDR1 MDHEN and CDR2 SYDVKM. The length of the CDR3 is 16 residues. V was trimmed by 8 bases and J by 0 bases, leaving 17 bases between them. CDR3 DNA: TGTGCCAGCTCCCGAAACCGACAGGCCTCTGGAAACACCATATATTTT. Protein product: CASSRNRQASGNTIYF.

The chain has TRBV10-2 and TRBJ2-3, with D perhaps TRBD2 (5 bases). The CDR3 runs 13 residues. Trimming shortened V by 6 bases and J by 1 base, and 8 bases separated the two germline ends. CDR1 WSHSY and CDR2 SAAADI come from the germline V gene. The CDR3 reads CASRDGGTDTQYF. The CDR3, as DNA: TGCGCCAGCAGGGACGGGGGCACAGATACGCAGTATTTT.

This clone has just a few counts. The rearrangement joins TRBV7-2 to TRBJ1-1; 9 bases match TRBD1. J gave up 5 bases and V 7 bases, and 5 bases lay outside the gene matches. The CDR3 totals 13 residues. Looked up from germline, CDR1 is SGHTA and CDR2 is FQGNSA. In DNA form, the CDR3 reads TGTGCCAGCAAAGACAGGGGGAGGACTGAAGCTTTCTTT. It codes for CASKDRGRTEAFF.

The DNA for the CDR3 is TGTGCCAGCAGTCCCCCGACAGGGGTCGTTGGGGAAAAACTGTTTTTT. Residues: CASSPPTGVVGEKLFF. This chain connects TRBV27 to TRBJ1-4; 8 bases map to TRBD1. The germline gives CDR1 MNHEY, CDR2 SMNVEV (reference sequence). The CDR3 totals 16 residues. Losses at the gene ends were 5 bases for V and 8 bases for J; bases not matched to a gene: 13.

The chain couples TRBV27 to TRBJ2-6; D unresolved. The CDR3 contains 14 residues. Germline V lookup: CDR1 MNHEY, CDR2 SMNVEV (reference sequence). V lost 5 bases to trimming and J lost 2 bases, with 7 bases between them. CDR3 DNA sequence: TGTGCCAGCAGTCTAGTTCCTGGGGCCAACGTCCTGACTTTC. Residues: CASSLVPGANVLTF.

The chain combines TRBV5-1 with TRBJ2-2, with D perhaps matching TRBD2 (6 bases). Trimming removed 4 bases at V and 4 bases at J, with 17 bases between. The CDR3 extends over 16 amino acids. Germline CDR1 and CDR2: SGHRS and YFSETQ. CDR3 DNA: TGCGCCAGCAGCGACCCCGGGACTGGCGGCACCGGGGAGCTGTTTTTT. Protein: CASSDPGTGGTGELFF.

V gene TRBV6-5 combines with J gene TRBJ1-1; a possible D gene is TRBD1 (6 bases). The germline V gene encodes CDR1 MNHEY and CDR2 SVGAGI. CDR3 length equals 16 residues. Trimming removed 0 bases at V and 1 base at J, with 12 bases between. CDR3 DNA: TGTGCCAGCAGTTACTCGTTGGGGGCCCGGAACACTGAAGCTTTCTTT. It codes for CASSYSLGARNTEAFF.

The V gene is TRBV5-4, the J gene TRBJ1-5; 7 bases map to TRBD1. From germline, CDR1 is SGHNT and CDR2 YYREEE (reference sequence). The CDR3 has 13 residues. The ends lost 4 bases at V and 5 bases at J; junction bases unmatched: 3. DNA for the CDR3: TGTGCCAGCAGCCGCGACAGGGATCAGCCCCAGCATTTT. Encoded protein: CASSRDRDQPQHF.

V is TRBV21-1 and J is TRBJ2-7; the table gives TRBD1 as D, unverified against the DNA. TRBV21-1 is flagged as a pseudogene. The length of the CDR3 is 17 residues. This chain's CDR3 is CASSPPEGDRLTYEQYF. CDR3 bases: TGTGCCAGCAGCCCCCCCGAGGGGGACAGGCTTACCTACGAGCAGTACTTC.